One T cell receptor (beta chain) is described in this entry. The data originate from a study of control samples from healthy donors and cancer patients. Trimming removed 1 base from V and 5 bases from J, with 8 bases in between. There are 13 residues in the CDR3. Germline loops: CDR1 SEHNR, CDR2 FQNEAQ (reference sequence). Only in-frame clones appear in the TCRdb table, and some are missing; sequencing was by immunoSEQ multiplex PCR. Of around 120,000 clones listed, more than 75% are singletons. This TCR was sampled from a man aged 60-69 years in good health. What was sequenced was blood. The chain uses TRBV7-9 and TRBJ1-1; D call uncertain. The CDR3 DNA follows: TGTGCCAGCAGCTTAGGAGAGGGAACTGAAGCTTTCTTT. Translating gives CASSLGEGTEAFF.